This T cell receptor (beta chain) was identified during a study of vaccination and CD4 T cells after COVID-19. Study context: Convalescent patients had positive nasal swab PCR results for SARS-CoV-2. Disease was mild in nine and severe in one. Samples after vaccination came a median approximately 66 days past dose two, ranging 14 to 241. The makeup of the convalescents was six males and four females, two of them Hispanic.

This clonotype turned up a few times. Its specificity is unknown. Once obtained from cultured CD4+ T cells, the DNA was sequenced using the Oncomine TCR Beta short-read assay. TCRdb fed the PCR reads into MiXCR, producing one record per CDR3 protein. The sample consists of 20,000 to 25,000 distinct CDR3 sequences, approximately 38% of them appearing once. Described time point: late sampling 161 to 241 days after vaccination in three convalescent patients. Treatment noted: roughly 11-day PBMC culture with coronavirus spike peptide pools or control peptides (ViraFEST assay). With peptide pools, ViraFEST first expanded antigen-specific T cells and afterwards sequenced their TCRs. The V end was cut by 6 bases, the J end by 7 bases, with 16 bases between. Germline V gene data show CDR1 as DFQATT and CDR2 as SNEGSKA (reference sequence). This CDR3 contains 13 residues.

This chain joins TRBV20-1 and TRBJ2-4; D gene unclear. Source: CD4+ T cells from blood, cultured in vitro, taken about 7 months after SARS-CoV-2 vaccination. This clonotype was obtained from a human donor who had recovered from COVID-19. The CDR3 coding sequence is TGCAGTGCCTCACGACTTGCCGGGAACATTCAGTACTTC. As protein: CSASRLAGNIQYF.